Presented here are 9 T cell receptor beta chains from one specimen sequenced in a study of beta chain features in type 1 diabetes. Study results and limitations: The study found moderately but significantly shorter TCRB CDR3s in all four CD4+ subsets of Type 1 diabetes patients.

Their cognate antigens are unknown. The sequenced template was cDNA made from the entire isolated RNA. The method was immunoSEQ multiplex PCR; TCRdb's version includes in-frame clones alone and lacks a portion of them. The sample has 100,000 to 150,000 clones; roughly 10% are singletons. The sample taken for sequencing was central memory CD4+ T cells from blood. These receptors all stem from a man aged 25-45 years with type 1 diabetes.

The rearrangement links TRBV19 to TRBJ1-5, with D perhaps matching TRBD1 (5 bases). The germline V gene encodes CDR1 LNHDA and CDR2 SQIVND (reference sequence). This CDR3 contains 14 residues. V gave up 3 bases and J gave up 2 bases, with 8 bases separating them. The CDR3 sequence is CASSIQGGNQPQHF. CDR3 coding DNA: TGTGCCAGTAGTATTCAGGGCGGCAATCAGCCCCAGCATTTT.

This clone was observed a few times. The CDR3 loop is CASQYAYEQYF. CDR3 nucleotides: TGTGCCAGCCAGTATGCCTACGAGCAGTACTTC. The J gene is TRBJ2-7, the V gene TRBV2; no firm D call. Between the trimmed V and J ends, which lost 8 bases and 2 bases, there was a span of 7 bases. The germline V gene encodes CDR1 SNHLY and CDR2 FYNNEI. There are 11 residues in the CDR3.

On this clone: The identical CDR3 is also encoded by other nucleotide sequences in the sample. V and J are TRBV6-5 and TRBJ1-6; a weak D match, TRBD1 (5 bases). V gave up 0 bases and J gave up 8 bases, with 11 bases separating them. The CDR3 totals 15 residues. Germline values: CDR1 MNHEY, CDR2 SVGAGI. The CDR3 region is CASSYSRTGDSPLHF. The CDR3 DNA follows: TGTGCCAGCAGTTACTCAAGAACAGGCGATTCACCCCTCCACTTT.

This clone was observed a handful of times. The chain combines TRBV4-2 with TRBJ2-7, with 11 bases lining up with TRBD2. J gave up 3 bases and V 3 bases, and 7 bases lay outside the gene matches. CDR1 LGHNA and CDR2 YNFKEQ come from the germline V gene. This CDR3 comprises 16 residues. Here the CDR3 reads CASSHPSGTSGYEQYF. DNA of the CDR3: TGTGCCAGCAGCCACCCCTCCGGGACTAGCGGCTACGAGCAGTACTTC.

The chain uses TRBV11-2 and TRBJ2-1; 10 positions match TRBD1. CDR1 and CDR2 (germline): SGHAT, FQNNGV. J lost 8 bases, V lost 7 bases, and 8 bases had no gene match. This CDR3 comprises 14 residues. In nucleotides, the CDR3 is TGTGCCAGCACCCTAGGACAGGGGGGCGATGAGCAGTTCTTC. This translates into CASTLGQGGDEQFF. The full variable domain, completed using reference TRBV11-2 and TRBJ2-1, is EAGVAQSPRYKIIEKRQSVAFWCNPISGHATLYWYQQILGQGPKLLIQFQNNGVVDDSQLPKDRFSAERLKGVDSTLKIQPAKLEDSAVYLCASTLGQGGDEQFFGPGTRLTVL.

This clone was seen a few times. The DNA of the CDR3 is TGTGCCAGCACCCAAAGGAGGGAGTCGAGGTTAAGGGCTGGGGCCAACGTCCTGACTTTC. It translates to CASTQRRESRLRAGANVLTF. The rearrangement uses TRBV27 and TRBJ2-6; tentatively, D is TRBD2 (6 bases). Trimming left V 7 bases short and J 2 bases short, with 27 bases between. The CDR3 is 20 residues long. Per the germline V gene, CDR1 is MNHEY and CDR2 is SMNVEV (reference sequence).

CDR3 in DNA: TGTGCCAGTAGTAATCGACAGGTGGGAAGCAATCAGCCCCAGCATTTT. Protein sequence: CASSNRQVGSNQPQHF. The chain combines TRBV19 with TRBJ1-5; possible D gene TRBD1, 6 bases. The CDR3 covers 16 residues. Between the trimmed V and J ends, which lost 4 bases and 1 base, there was a span of 14 bases. Germline loops: CDR1 LNHDA, CDR2 SQIVND (reference sequence).

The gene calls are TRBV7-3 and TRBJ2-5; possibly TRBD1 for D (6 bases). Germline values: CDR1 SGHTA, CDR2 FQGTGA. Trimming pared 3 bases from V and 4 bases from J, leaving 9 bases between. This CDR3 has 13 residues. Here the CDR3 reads CASSLGHGETQYF. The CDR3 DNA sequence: TGTGCCAGCAGCTTGGGACATGGAGAGACCCAGTACTTC.

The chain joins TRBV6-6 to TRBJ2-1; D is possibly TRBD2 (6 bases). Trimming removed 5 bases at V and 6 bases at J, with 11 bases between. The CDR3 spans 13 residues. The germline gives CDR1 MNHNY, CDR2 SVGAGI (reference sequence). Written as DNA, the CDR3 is TGTGCCAGCAGTCCCCCCGGGGGCAATGAGCAGTTCTTC. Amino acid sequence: CASSPPGGNEQFF.